This T cell receptor (beta chain) emerged from a study of vaccination and CD4 T cells after COVID-19 (dated by TCRdb to 2021 to 2024). Looking at the study overall: Convalescent patients had a positive SARS-CoV-2 result on nasal swab PCR, and of these patients, nine had mild disease and one had severe disease. In the convalescent cohort there were six males and four females, among whom were two Hispanic individuals, seven Caucasians, two Asians and one multiracial person. Participants received two doses of either the Pfizer-BioNTech BNT162b2 vaccine (n=8) or the Moderna mRNA-1273 vaccine (n=2). Post-COVID blood samples from convalescent patients were collected a median of around 100 days after diagnosis, with a range of roughly 35 to 180 days. Post-vaccine blood samples were collected a median of around 70 days after the second vaccine dose, ranging from roughly 12 to 241 days. A few convalescent patients gave samples both early after vaccination (day 14) and late after vaccination (days 161 to 241). For stimulating the cultures, overlapping spike peptide pools were used, derived from SARS-CoV-2 as well as from the common cold coronaviruses HCoV-NL63, HCoV-OC43 and HCoV-229E. Control cultures received a CEFX viral epitope pool as the positive control, an HIV-1 Nef peptide pool as the negative control, or no peptide. The spike-specific CD4+ TCR repertoire was compared before and after mRNA vaccination in 10 COVID-19 convalescent patients and a handful of infection-naive healthy vaccine recipients. General study outcomes and caveats: An increase in the median number of SARS-CoV-2-reactive clonotypes from more than 20 after infection to some 38 after vaccination was observed, but the change was not found to be significant. Among convalescent patients, a median about 86% of the SARS-CoV-2-reactive clones seen after vaccination appeared only after vaccination, which suggests priming specific to the vaccine. Relatively few convalescent patients were included in the study, and early timepoints after natural infection were not analyzed. Of the vaccine-specific clones in convalescent patients, 304 of 307, or nearly all, reacted only to SARS-CoV-2 spike and did not cross-react with common cold coronaviruses.

The library was generated by PCR. At the Johns Hopkins FTIC core, DNA from the cultured CD4+ T cells underwent TCR sequencing with the Oncomine TCR Beta short-read assay. Genomic DNA was extracted from the cultured CD4+ T cells with the QIAamp micro DNA kit. Oncomine TCR Beta libraries from cultured CD4+ T cells were pooled with unique dual indexes and sequenced on an Illumina iSeq 100. In the authors' own workflow: Non-productive sequences were removed, and CDR3s that did not start with C, did not end with F or W, or were shorter than 7 amino acids were discarded. The MANAFEST web application identified antigen-specific clonotypes by comparing peptide-stimulated wells against reference wells and other culture wells. Positive clones required FDR below 0.05, an odds ratio above 5, and productive frequency above 0.1% in at least two of three replicate wells. Cross-reactive clonotypes were defined as significantly expanded in both SARS-CoV-2 spike wells and at least one common cold coronavirus spike condition. Similarity between CDR3 sequences was evaluated in R version 3.6.1 using Levenshtein distances (stringdist) and unrooted phylogenetic trees (ape). Using fastp at Q25 and MiXCR, TCRdb reprocessed the public reads and kept productive beta chains. Duplicate CDR3 protein sequences are folded into a single record with the most common DNA and genes. The authors' filters were not applied to this entry. The sample records about 26,000 distinct CDR3 sequences, more than 35% of which are singletons. Of the sample, over 4% is held by the ten largest clones.

Turning to this clonotype: Its binding antigen is unknown. Base qualities were left out, and no much larger clone turns up one base away.

The time point label on this specimen signifies: late sampling 161 to 241 days after vaccination in three convalescent patients. The treatment or condition tag for this specimen amounts to: approximately nine-day PBMC culture with coronavirus spike peptide pools or control peptides (ViraFEST assay). The ViraFEST assay, used in the study, expanded antigen-specific T cells with peptide pools and then identified the expanded clonotypes through TCR sequencing. The positive SARS-CoV-2 PCR tests of the convalescent patients were dated from March to December 2020, before the Alpha, Beta and Delta variants emerged in the United States. Each well held 1.5 million to 2.5 million PBMCs cultured with 9 to 10 ug/ml peptide pools in IMDM containing roughly 5% human AB serum and roughly 10 IU/ml IL-2. Half of the culture medium was replaced with fresh IL-2-containing medium on days 3 and 7. Once the cells had been in culture for over 9 days, the EasySep CD4+ T cell isolation kit was used to isolate CD4+ T cells by negative selection. PBMCs were separated from whole blood using Ficoll-Paque Plus gradient centrifugation and then either used fresh or cryopreserved at -140C. Each culture condition was generally run in triplicate wells.

The TCR originated in a human donor who had recovered from COVID-19. Sequenced here: CD4+ T cells from blood, cultured in vitro, sampled about 7 months after SARS-CoV-2 vaccination.

The CDR3: CSGAGTSRSYEQYF. Read as DNA, the sequence is TGCAGTGGAGCCGGGACTAGCAGATCCTACGAGCAGTACTTC. Recombination joined TRBV20-1 with TRBJ2-7; 9 middle bases align to TRBD2. The CDR3 sequence holds 14 residues, the cysteine and phenylalanine included. The only DNA kept is the CDR3, 42 bases in frame from the first base. From the germline V gene (reference sequence), CDR1 is DFQATT and CDR2 is SNEGSKA. Trimming leaves V shorter by 7 bases and J shorter by 1 base, with the junction holding 8 bases beyond the gene matches.